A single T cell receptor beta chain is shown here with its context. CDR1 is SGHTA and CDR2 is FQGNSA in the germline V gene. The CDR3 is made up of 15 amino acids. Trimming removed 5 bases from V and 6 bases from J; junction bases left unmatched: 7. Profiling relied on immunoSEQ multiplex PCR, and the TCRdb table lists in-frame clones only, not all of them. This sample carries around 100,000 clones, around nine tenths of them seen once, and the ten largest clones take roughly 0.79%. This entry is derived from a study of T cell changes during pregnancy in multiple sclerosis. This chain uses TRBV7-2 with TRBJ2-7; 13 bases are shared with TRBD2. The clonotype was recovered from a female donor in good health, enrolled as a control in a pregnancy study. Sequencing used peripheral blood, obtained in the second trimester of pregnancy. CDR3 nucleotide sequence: TGTGCCAGCAGCCCCCAATGGACTAGCGGGAGCGAGCAGTACTTC. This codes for CASSPQWTSGSEQYF. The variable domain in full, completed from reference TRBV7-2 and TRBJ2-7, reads GAGVSQSPSNKVTEKGKDVELRCDPISGHTALYWYRQSLGQGLEFLIYFQGNSAPDKSGLPSDRFSAERTGGSVSTLTIQRTQQEDSAVYLCASSPQWTSGSEQYFGPGTRLTVT.